Each of the 27 T cell receptor beta chains below was sequenced from the same sample in a study of glioma-infiltrating T cells. Amplification of TCR alpha and beta CDR3 regions from RNA used iRepertoire nested multiplex PCR. TCRdb reprocessed the multiplex PCR reads with MiXCR, giving one entry per CDR3 protein. The sample comprises under 200,000 distinct CDR3 sequences, more than 35% of which are singletons, and 5% to 5.5% rests with the top ten. The sample comprised glioma tissue, nonneoplastic brain tissue, or PBMCs (not recorded which). The receptors come from a human donor with low-grade glioma or glioblastoma, undergoing nonglioma brain surgery, or in good health (not recorded which).

The sample holds many counts of this clonotype. The chain combines TRBV6-1 with TRBJ2-3; D unresolved. The V gene lost 4 bases and the J gene lost 2 bases, with 13 bases spanning the gap. Germline CDR1 MNHNS, CDR2 SASEGT. The CDR3 is 15 amino acids. The CDR3 spells CASSGLIYNTDTQYF. CDR3 nucleotides: TGTGCCAGCAGTGGCCTAATCTATAACACAGATACGCAGTATTTT.

This clonotype has just one count. This could be a read error, since a much larger clone is one nucleotide away. V usage is TRBV28 and J usage is TRBJ2-1; 11 bases are shared with TRBD2. The CDR3 contains 13 residues. Germline V gives CDR1 MDHEN, CDR2 SYDVKM. The V gene end was trimmed by 7 bases and the J gene end by 9 bases; junction bases not matched to a gene: 5. The CDR3 reads CASISGLAGEQFF. As DNA, the CDR3 is TGTGCCAGCATTTCCGGACTAGCGGGTGAGCAGTTCTTC.

The sample holds many counts of this clonotype. DNA for the CDR3: TGCAGTACCAAGGGAGAAGGGGGCCGTATCGGAGGCTACACCTTC. Its protein is CSTKGEGGRIGGYTF. The V call is TRBV20-1, the J call TRBJ1-2; 7 bases are a match to TRBD1. The CDR3 spans 15 residues. V lost 8 bases and J lost 8; bases outside the gene matches: 20. In germline, CDR1 is DFQATT, CDR2 SNEGSKA (reference sequence).

This clonotype has a count of ten or more. The V call is TRBV12-3 or TRBV12-4, the J call TRBJ1-1; perhaps TRBD1 as D (6 bases). V was shortened by 6 bases and J by 9 bases, with 11 bases between the two germline ends. This CDR3 comprises 11 residues. CDR3 nucleotide sequence: TGTGCCAGCAGCCTCAGGGGTAAAGCTTTCTTT. Translating gives CASSLRGKAFF.

This clonotype was counted only a few times. A single base separates this from a much larger clone, so it may be a read error. This chain connects TRBV20-1 to TRBJ1-3, with D possibly matching TRBD1 (5 bases). Germline V gene sequence: CDR1 DFQATT, CDR2 SNEGSKA (reference sequence). This CDR3 contains 15 residues. Deletions cut 0 bases from V and 3 bases from J, with 12 bases between. CDR3 amino acids: CSAREEDRVGNTIYF. In DNA, the CDR3 is TGCAGTGCTAGAGAGGAAGACAGAGTTGGAAACACCATATATTTT.

This clonotype was found many times. V and J are TRBV6-1 and TRBJ1-2; 8 nucleotides agree with TRBD1. Losses at the gene ends were 5 bases for V and 7 bases for J; bases not matched to a gene: 6. Germline values: CDR1 MNHNS, CDR2 SASEGT. The CDR3 runs to 13 residues. The CDR3 region has the DNA TGTGCCAGCAGTCGGACAGGGCGAGGTGGCTACACCTTC. Translating gives CASSRTGRGGYTF.

This clonotype was observed many times. The V and J genes are TRBV28 and TRBJ2-3; D is perhaps TRBD2 (5 bases). CDR1 is MDHEN, CDR2 SYDVKM, per germline. Trimming cost V 2 bases and J 3 bases, with 9 bases left between them. The CDR3 has 14 amino acids. The CDR3 DNA reads as TGTGCCAGCAGTTTACAGCCGGGGACAGATACGCAGTATTTT. Translated: CASSLQPGTDTQYF.

This clonotype was found many times. V and J are TRBV20-1 and TRBJ2-3, with 14 bases aligning to TRBD2. V lost 3 bases to trimming and J lost 4 bases; unmatched junction nucleotides: 9. Germline-derived CDR1 and CDR2 are DFQATT and SNEGSKA (reference sequence). The CDR3 runs 17 residues. The CDR3 region has the DNA TGCAGTGCTAGCCCCGGGACTAGCGGGAGTGAGGCAGATACGCAGTATTTT. Translated, it gives CSASPGTSGSEADTQYF.

A note on this clonotype: Being one base from a much bigger clone, this may be a read error. The rearrangement uses TRBV28 and TRBJ1-1, with D unresolved. CDR3 length: 17 amino acids. Germline V CDR1 and CDR2: MDHEN, SYDVKM. The germline V and J ends were trimmed by 4 bases and 4 bases, with 22 bases remaining between them. CDR3 region: CASSSSWVLWAPTEAFF. The CDR3 DNA reads as TGTGCCAGCAGTTCCTCGTGGGTATTGTGGGCGCCCACTGAAGCTTTCTTT.

On this clonotype: This clone may be a read error of a much larger clone one base away. V and J are TRBV4-1 and TRBJ1-1; no clear D. CDR3 length: 13 residues. Germline V gene data show CDR1 as MGHRA and CDR2 as YSYEKL. CDR3 DNA: TGTGCCAGCAGGCTCGAAAGGAACACTGAAGCTTTCTTT. Translated, it gives CASRLERNTEAFF.

This chain connects TRBV7-2 to TRBJ2-1, with D possibly TRBD2 on 6 matching bases. The CDR3 covers 14 residues. Germline CDR1 reads SGHTA; CDR2 reads FQGNSA. V dropped 6 bases and J dropped 9 bases, with 18 bases sitting between them. CDR3 region: CASRPTRGFLEQFF. CDR3 nucleotides: TGTGCCAGCAGACCGACGCGGGGATTCCTTGAGCAGTTCTTC.

Only a few counts were recorded for this clonotype. CDR3 sequence (DNA): TGCAGCGTTTTGACTAGCGGGTACGAGCAGTACTTC. Translated: CSVLTSGYEQYF. The chain couples TRBV29-1 to TRBJ2-7, with 10 bases matching TRBD2. This CDR3 is 12 amino acids long. The V segment lost 5 bases and the J segment 4 bases; nucleotides outside the gene matches: 2. In germline, CDR1 is SQVTM, CDR2 ANQGSEA.

As regards this clonotype: A much larger clone lies one base from this, so it may be a read error. The chain has TRBV6-6 and TRBJ2-4, with a possible D match to TRBD2 (5 bases). CDR1 and CDR2 (germline): MNHNY, SVGAGI (reference sequence). The CDR3 loop spans 12 amino acids. The V and J ends lost 6 bases and 15 bases respectively, with 18 bases between them. The CDR3 nucleotides read TGTGCCAGCAGCGCTTCTTCTAGCTTGGCGTACTTC. It specifies CASSASSSLAYF.

This clonotype was detected a few times. The chain carries TRBV29-1 and TRBJ1-1; D gene unclear. Trimming took off 5 bases at V and 2 bases at J, with 12 bases between the two ends. The length of the CDR3 is 13 residues. Germline CDR1 SQVTM, CDR2 ANQGSEA. CDR3 sequence: CSVPREGNTEAFF. As DNA, the CDR3 is TGCAGCGTTCCACGGGAGGGAAACACTGAAGCTTTCTTT.

This chain links TRBV6-6 with TRBJ1-2, with 7 bases aligning to TRBD1. CDR3 length: 15 residues. With 10 bases clipped from V and 2 bases from J, the junction kept 13 bases outside the gene matches. Germline V gene sequence: CDR1 MNHNY, CDR2 SVGAGI (reference sequence). The CDR3 nucleotides are TGTGCCATCACTACGGACAGGAGGGGAAACTATGGCTACACCTTC. As protein: CAITTDRRGNYGYTF.

Many counts were recorded for this clonotype. The J gene is TRBJ2-2, the V gene TRBV20-1; 8 bases line up with TRBD1. V lost 5 bases, J lost 1 base, and 6 bases stayed unmatched. The CDR3 consists of 15 residues. In germline, CDR1 is DFQATT, CDR2 SNEGSKA (reference sequence). In nucleotides, the CDR3 is TGCAGTGCTGAGTCCGGGACAGGGAACACCGGGGAGCTGTTTTTT. Translation gives CSAESGTGNTGELFF.

As regards this clonotype: A read error may account for a junction end that differs from germline. The chain couples TRBV27 to TRBJ1-6, with 8 positions matching TRBD1. The CDR3 has 18 residues. Germline V CDR1 and CDR2: MNHEY, SMNVEV (reference sequence). The CDR3 DNA sequence: TGTGCCAGGAGTTTAACCGGACAGGGCGTATCCTATAATTCACCCCTCAACTTT. Translating gives CARSLTGQGVSYNSPLNF.

Remarks on this clonotype: A much more abundant neighbour one base away suggests this may be a read error. The V call is TRBV27, the J call TRBJ1-5; 8 positions match TRBD1. This CDR3 has 14 amino acids. The V gene's germline CDR1 is MNHEY and CDR2 SMNVEV (reference sequence). The J segment lost 6 bases and the V segment lost 9 bases, leaving 10 bases of the junction unmatched. CDR3 DNA: TGTGCCAGGAGGTCGACAGGGGAGGGTCAGCCCCAGCATTTT. Protein: CARRSTGEGQPQHF.

The table lists this clonotype with many counts. V gene TRBV25-1 combines with J gene TRBJ2-3, with D possibly being TRBD2 (6 bases). The CDR3 sequence is 14 residues long. The V end lost 6 bases, the J end lost 0 bases, and 10 bases lay between the germline ends. Germline values: CDR1 MGHDK, CDR2 SYGVNS. The CDR3: CASRGGTSTDTQYF. The CDR3 DNA reads as TGTGCCAGCAGGGGAGGAACCAGCACAGATACGCAGTATTTT.

The genes are TRBV5-4 and TRBJ2-7; weak D call: TRBD2 (6 bases). Germline loops: CDR1 SGHNT, CDR2 YYREEE (reference sequence). The CDR3 is 14 residues long. V gave up 2 bases and J gave up 5 bases, with 14 bases separating them. For the CDR3, the DNA is TGTGCCAGCAGCTTTGGGGGGAAAGGGCACGAGCAGTACTTC. As protein: CASSFGGKGHEQYF.

The chain recombines TRBV6-2 or TRBV6-3 with TRBJ1-6; D possibly corresponds to TRBD1 (5 bases). This CDR3 spans 15 amino acids. The ends were cut back, 5 bases at V and 7 bases at J, with 15 bases in the middle. CDR1 and CDR2 (germline): MNHEY, SVGEGT. The DNA for the CDR3 is TGTGCCAGCAGTGTTGAAGGGGTACGAAATTCACCCCTCCACTTT. Residues: CASSVEGVRNSPLHF.

The chain is built from TRBV6-1 and TRBJ2-3; the match to TRBD2 covers 7 bases. The CDR3 is 14 residues long. Germline CDR1 MNHNS, CDR2 SASEGT. J was trimmed by 7 bases and V by 11 bases; bases with no gene match: 15. For the CDR3, the DNA is TGTGCCGGCGCTAGCGGAGGGGTTGTGCATACGCAGTATTTT. It codes for CAGASGGVVHTQYF.

This clonotype was seen once. This sequence joins TRBV5-1 and TRBJ2-7; 12 bases are shared with TRBD2. Trimming at V came to 5 bases and at J to 9 bases, leaving 12 bases not matched to a gene. The CDR3 loop spans 15 amino acids. Germline CDR1 reads SGHRS; CDR2 reads YFSETQ. The DNA for the CDR3 is TGCGCCAGCAGTTCCGGACTAGCGGGACACGGCGTGCAGTACTTC. Translation gives CASSSGLAGHGVQYF. Looking up the rest from reference TRBV5-1 and TRBJ2-7 gives the full variable domain: KAGVTQTPRYLIKTRGQQVTLSCSPISGHRSVSWYQQTPGQGLQFLFEYFSETQRNKGNFPGRFSGRQFSNSRSEMNVSTLELGDSALYLCASSSGLAGHGVQYFGPGTRLTVT.

This clonotype was seen a few times. The chain is built from TRBV7-9 and TRBJ2-3, with 8 bases aligning to TRBD2. CDR1 is SEHNR and CDR2 is FQNEAQ in the germline V gene (reference sequence). The CDR3 runs 14 residues. With V trimmed by 6 bases and J by 0 bases, 2 bases remained unmatched. CDR3 DNA: TGTGCCAGCAGTAGCGGGATAAGCACAGATACGCAGTATTTT. This translates into CASSSGISTDTQYF.

Ten or more counts support this clonotype. The CDR3 DNA is TGTGCCACCAGCAGAGACGGAAAGACGATTCAGTACTTC. Translated: CATSRDGKTIQYF. The rearrangement links TRBV15 to TRBJ2-4; D call uncertain. Germline V lookup: CDR1 LNHNV, CDR2 YYDKDF (reference sequence). This CDR3 comprises 13 residues. V was shortened by 0 bases and J by 10 bases, with 10 bases between the two germline ends.

Ten or more counts support this clonotype. The chain couples TRBV6-1 to TRBJ2-2; TRBD1 matches at 9 bases. The germline CDR1 and CDR2 sequences are MNHNS and SASEGT. CDR3 size: 14 residues. The trim removed 8 bases at V and 5 bases at J, leaving 6 bases unmatched. The CDR3 protein is CASSQGARTGELFF. DNA for the CDR3: TGTGCCAGCTCACAGGGGGCGCGGACCGGGGAGCTGTTTTTT.

This clonotype was picked up a small number of times. The J gene is TRBJ1-3, the V gene TRBV18; the D is unclear. Germline assignment: CDR1 KGHSH and CDR2 LQKENI. V lost 3 bases to trimming and J lost 1 base, with 7 bases between them. The CDR3 spans 14 residues. This CDR3 reads CASSPVDSGNTIYF. The CDR3 bases are TGTGCCAGCTCACCGGTGGATTCTGGAAACACCATATATTTT.